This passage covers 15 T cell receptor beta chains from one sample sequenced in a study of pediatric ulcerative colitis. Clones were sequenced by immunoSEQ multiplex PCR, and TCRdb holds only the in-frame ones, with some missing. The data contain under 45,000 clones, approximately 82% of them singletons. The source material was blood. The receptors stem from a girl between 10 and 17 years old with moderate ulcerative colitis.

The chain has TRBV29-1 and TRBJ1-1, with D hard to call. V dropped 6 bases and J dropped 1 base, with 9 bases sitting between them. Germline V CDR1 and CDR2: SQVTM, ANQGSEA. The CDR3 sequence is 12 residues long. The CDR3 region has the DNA TGCAGCGTCGGTTCACCGAACACTGAAGCTTTCTTT. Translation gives CSVGSPNTEAFF.

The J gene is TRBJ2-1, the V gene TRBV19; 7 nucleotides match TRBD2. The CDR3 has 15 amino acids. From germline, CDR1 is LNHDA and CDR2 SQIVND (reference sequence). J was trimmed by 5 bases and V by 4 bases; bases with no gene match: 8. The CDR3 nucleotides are TGTGCCAGTAGTACTCAAGGACTAGAGAACAATGAGCAGTTCTTC. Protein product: CASSTQGLENNEQFF.

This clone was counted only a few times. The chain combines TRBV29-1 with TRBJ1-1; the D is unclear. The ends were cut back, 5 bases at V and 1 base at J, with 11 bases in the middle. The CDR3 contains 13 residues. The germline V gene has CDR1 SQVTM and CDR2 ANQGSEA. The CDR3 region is CSVRTSWNTEAFF. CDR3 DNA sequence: TGCAGCGTTCGGACTAGTTGGAACACTGAAGCTTTCTTT. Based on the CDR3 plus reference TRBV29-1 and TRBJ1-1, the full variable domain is SAVISQKPSRDICQRGTSLTIQCQVDSQVTMMFWYRQQPGQSLTLIATANQGSEATYESGFVIDKFPISRPNLTFSTLTVSNMSPEDSSIYLCSVRTSWNTEAFFGQGTRLTVV.

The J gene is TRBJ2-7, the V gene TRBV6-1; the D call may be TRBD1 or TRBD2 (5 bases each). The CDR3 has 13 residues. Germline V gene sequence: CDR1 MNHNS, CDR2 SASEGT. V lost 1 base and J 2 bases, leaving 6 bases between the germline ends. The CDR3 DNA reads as TGTGCCAGCAGTGAAGGAGGGGCCTACGAGCAGTACTTC. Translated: CASSEGGAYEQYF.

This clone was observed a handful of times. DNA for the CDR3: TGTGCCAGCAGCCAATCGTTGGGGGGCATCTCGGAAGCTTTCTTT. Its protein is CASSQSLGGISEAFF. This chain joins TRBV7-8 and TRBJ1-1, with a weak D call TRBD1 (6 bases). Trimming cost V 5 bases and J 8 bases, with 21 bases left between them. The CDR3 is 15 amino acids. Germline CDR1 SGHVS, CDR2 FQNEAQ.

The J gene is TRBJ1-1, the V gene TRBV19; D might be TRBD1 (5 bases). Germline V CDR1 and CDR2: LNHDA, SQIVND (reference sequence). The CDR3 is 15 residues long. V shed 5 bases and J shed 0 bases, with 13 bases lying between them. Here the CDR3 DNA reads TGTGCCAGTAGTGCCCCACAGGATTTGAACACTGAAGCTTTCTTT. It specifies CASSAPQDLNTEAFF.

CDR3 in amino acids: CASSSLGTSRTDTQYF. The CDR3 DNA is TGTGCCAGCAGCTCCCTGGGGACTAGCAGGACAGATACGCAGTATTTT. V gene TRBV27 combines with J gene TRBJ2-3; 9 bases are shared with TRBD2. CDR1 and CDR2 (germline): MNHEY, SMNVEV (reference sequence). CDR3 length: 16 residues. Unmatched junction bases numbered 10, after V lost 6 bases and J lost 3 bases.

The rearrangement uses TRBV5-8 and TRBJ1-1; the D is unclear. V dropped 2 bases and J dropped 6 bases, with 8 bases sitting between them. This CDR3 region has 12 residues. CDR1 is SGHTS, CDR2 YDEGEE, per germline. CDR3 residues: CASSFGPAEAFF. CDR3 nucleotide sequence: TGTGCCAGCAGCTTTGGGCCGGCTGAAGCTTTCTTT.

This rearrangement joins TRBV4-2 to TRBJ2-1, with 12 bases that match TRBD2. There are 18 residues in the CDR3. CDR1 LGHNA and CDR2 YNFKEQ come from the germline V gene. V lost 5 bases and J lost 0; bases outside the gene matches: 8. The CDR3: CASSATSGGPSSYNEQFF. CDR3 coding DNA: TGTGCCAGCAGCGCGACTAGCGGGGGCCCATCCTCCTACAATGAGCAGTTCTTC.

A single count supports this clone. The CDR3 spells CASSHPVQSLGETQYF. CDR3 coding DNA: TGCGCCAGCAGCCACCCCGTCCAGTCCCTCGGGGAGACCCAGTACTTC. The chain couples TRBV4-1 to TRBJ2-5, with D hard to call. CDR3 length: 16 residues. The germline gives CDR1 MGHRA, CDR2 YSYEKL. Trimming cost V 3 bases and J 5 bases, with 19 bases left between them.

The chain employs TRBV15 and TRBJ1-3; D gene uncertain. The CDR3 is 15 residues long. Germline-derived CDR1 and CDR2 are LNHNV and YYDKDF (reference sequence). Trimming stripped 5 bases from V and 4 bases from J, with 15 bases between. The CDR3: CATSRALATGNTIYF. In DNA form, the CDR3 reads TGTGCCACCAGCCGGGCTTTGGCTACGGGAAACACCATATATTTT.

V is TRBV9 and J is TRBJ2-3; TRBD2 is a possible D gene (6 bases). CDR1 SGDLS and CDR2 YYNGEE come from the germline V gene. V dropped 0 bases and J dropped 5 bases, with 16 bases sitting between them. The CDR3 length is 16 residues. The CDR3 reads CASSVASPGVRDTQYF. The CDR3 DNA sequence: TGTGCCAGCAGCGTAGCTTCCCCGGGGGTTAGAGATACGCAGTATTTT.

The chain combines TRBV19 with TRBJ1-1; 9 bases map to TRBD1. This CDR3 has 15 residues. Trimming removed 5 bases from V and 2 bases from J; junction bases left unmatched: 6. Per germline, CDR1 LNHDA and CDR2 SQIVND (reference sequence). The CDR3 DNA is TGTGCCAGTAGTCGGACAGGGGTAAAAAACACTGAAGCTTTCTTT. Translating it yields CASSRTGVKNTEAFF.

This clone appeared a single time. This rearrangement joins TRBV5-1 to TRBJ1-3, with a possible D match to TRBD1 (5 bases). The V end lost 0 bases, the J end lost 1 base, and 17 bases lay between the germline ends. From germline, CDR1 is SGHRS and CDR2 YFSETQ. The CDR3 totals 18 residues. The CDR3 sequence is CASSLGLSGRMSGNTIYF. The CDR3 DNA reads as TGCGCCAGCAGCTTGGGACTTTCAGGGAGAATGTCTGGAAACACCATATATTTT.

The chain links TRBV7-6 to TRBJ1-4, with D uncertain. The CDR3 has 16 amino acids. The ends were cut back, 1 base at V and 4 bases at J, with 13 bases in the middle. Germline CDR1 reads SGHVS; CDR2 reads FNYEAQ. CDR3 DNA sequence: TGTGCCAGCAGCTTAGGGGCGGCTGTCTTTAATGAAAAACTGTTTTTT. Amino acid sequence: CASSLGAAVFNEKLFF. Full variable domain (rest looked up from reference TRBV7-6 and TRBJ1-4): GAGVSQSPRYKVTKRGQDVALRCDPISGHVSLYWYRQALGQGPEFLTYFNYEAQQDKSGLPNDRFSAERPEGSISTLTIQRTEQRDSAMYRCASSLGAAVFNEKLFFGSGTQLSVL.